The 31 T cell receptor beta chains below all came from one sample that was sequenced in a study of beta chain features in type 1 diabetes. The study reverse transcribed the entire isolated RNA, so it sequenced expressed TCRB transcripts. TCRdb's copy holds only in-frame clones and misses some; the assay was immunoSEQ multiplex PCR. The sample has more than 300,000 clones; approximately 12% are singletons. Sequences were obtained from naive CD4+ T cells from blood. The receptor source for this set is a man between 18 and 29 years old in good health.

The CDR3 region is CASSPMGQGATGELFF. For the CDR3, the DNA is TGTGCCAGCAGCCCCATGGGACAGGGGGCCACCGGGGAGCTGTTTTTT. V is TRBV7-3 and J is TRBJ2-2; 12 bases are a match to TRBD1. The CDR3 is 16 amino acids. With V trimmed by 5 bases and J by 4 bases, 5 bases remained unmatched. Germline V gene sequence: CDR1 SGHTA, CDR2 FQGTGA.

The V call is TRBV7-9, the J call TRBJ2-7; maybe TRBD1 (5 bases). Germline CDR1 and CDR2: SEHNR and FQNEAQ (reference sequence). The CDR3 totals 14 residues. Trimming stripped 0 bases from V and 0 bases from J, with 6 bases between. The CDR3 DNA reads TGTGCCAGCAGCTTAGCAGGGGTCTCCTACGAGCAGTACTTC. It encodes CASSLAGVSYEQYF.

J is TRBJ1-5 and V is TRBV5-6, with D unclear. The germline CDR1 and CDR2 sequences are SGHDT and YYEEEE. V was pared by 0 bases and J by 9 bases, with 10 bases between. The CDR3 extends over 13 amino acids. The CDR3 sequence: CASSLDGVSPQHF. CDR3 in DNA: TGTGCCAGCAGCTTGGACGGTGTATCGCCCCAGCATTTT.

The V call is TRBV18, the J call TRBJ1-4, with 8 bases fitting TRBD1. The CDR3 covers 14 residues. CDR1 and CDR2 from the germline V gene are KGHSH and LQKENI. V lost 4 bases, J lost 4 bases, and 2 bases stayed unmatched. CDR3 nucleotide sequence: TGTGCCAGCTCACAAGGACAGGGTAATGAAAAACTGTTTTTT. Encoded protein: CASSQGQGNEKLFF.

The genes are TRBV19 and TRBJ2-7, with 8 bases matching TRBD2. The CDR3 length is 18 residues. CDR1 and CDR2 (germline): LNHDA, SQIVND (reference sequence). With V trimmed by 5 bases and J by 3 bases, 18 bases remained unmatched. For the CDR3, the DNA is TGTGCCAGTAGTCTACGACTCGCAGGCGGGAGGTATGGCTACGAGCAGTACTTC. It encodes CASSLRLAGGRYGYEQYF.

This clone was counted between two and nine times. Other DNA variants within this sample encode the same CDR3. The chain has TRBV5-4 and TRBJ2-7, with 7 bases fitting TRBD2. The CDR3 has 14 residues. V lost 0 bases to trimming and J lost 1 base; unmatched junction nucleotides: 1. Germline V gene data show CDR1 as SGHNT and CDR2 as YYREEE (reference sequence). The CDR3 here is CASSLAGGSYEQYF. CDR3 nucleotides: TGTGCCAGCAGCTTGGCCGGGGGGTCCTACGAGCAGTACTTC.

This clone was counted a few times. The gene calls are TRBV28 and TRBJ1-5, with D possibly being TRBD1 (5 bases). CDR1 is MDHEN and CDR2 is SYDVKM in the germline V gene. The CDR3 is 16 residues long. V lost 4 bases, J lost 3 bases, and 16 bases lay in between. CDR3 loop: CASSSTELGFNQPQHF. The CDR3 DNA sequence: TGTGCCAGCAGTTCGACAGAATTGGGCTTCAATCAGCCCCAGCATTTT. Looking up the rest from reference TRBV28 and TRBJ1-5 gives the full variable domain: DVKVTQSSRYLVKRTGEKVFLECVQDMDHENMFWYRQDPGLGLRLIYFSYDVKMKEKGDIPEGYSVSREKKERFSLILESASTNQTSMYLCASSSTELGFNQPQHFGDGTRLSIL.

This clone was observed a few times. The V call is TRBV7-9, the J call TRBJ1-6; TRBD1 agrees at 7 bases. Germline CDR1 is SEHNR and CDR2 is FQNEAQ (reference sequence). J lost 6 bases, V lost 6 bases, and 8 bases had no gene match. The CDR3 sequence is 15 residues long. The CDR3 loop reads CASSLRQGGNSPLHF. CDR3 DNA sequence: TGTGCCAGCAGTCTCAGACAGGGTGGTAATTCACCCCTCCACTTT.

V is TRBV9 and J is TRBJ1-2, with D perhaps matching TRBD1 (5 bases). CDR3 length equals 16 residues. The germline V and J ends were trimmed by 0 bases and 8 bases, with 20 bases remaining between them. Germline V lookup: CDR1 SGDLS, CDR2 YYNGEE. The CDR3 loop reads CASSVAGPTVSRGYTF. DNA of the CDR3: TGTGCCAGCAGCGTAGCTGGACCGACAGTATCCAGAGGCTACACCTTC.

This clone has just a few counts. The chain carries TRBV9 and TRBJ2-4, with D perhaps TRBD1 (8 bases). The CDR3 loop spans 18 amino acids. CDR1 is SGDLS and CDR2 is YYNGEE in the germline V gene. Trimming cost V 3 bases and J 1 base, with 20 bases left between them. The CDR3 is CASSARHTGGAAKNIQYF. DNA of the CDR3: TGTGCCAGCAGCGCAAGACATACAGGGGGGGCGGCCAAAAACATTCAGTACTTC.

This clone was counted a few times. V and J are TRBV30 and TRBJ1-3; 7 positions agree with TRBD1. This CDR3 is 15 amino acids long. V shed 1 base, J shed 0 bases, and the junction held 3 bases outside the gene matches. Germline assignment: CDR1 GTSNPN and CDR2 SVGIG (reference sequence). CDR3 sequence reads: CAWSGGTASGNTIYF. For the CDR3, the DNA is TGTGCCTGGAGTGGGGGGACAGCCTCTGGAAACACCATATATTTT.

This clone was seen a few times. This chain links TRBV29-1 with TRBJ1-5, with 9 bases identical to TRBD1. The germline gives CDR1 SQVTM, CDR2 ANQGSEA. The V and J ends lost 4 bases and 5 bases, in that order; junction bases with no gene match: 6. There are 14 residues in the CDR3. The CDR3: CSVVYRGLDQPQHF. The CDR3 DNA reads TGCAGCGTTGTTTACAGGGGGCTAGATCAGCCCCAGCATTTT.

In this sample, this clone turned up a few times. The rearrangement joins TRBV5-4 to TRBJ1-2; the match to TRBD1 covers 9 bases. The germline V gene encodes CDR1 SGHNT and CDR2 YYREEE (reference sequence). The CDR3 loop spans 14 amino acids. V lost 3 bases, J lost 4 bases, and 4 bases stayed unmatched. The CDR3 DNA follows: TGTGCCAGCAGCTCAACAGGGGGCCGCTATGGCTACACCTTC. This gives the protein CASSSTGGRYGYTF. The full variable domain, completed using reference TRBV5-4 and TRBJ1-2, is ETGVTQSPTHLIKTRGQQVTLRCSSQSGHNTVSWYQQALGQGPQFIFQYYREEENGRGNFPPRFSGLQFPNYSSELNVNALELDDSALYLCASSSTGGRYGYTFGSGTRLTVV.

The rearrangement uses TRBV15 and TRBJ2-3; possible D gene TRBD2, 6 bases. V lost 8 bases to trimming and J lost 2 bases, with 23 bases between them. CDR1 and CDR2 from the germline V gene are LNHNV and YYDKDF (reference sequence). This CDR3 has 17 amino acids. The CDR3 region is CATSSAGLSGYTDTQYF. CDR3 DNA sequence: TGTGCCACCTCCTCGGCCGGCCTTAGCGGATACACAGATACGCAGTATTTT.

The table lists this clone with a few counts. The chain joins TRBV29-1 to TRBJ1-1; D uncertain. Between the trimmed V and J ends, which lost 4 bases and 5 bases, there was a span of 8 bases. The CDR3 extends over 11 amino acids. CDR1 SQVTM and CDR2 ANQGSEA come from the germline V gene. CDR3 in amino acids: CSVATGTEAFF. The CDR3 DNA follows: TGCAGCGTTGCCACGGGGACTGAAGCTTTCTTT. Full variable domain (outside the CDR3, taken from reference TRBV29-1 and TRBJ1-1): SAVISQKPSRDICQRGTSLTIQCQVDSQVTMMFWYRQQPGQSLTLIATANQGSEATYESGFVIDKFPISRPNLTFSTLTVSNMSPEDSSIYLCSVATGTEAFFGQGTRLTVV.

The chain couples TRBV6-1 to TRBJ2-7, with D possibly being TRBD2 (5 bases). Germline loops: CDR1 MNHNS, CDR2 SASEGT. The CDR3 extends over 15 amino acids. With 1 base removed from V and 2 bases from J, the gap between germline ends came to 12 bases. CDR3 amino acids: CASSEVREYAYEQYF. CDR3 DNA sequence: TGTGCCAGCAGTGAAGTTCGGGAATATGCCTACGAGCAGTACTTC.

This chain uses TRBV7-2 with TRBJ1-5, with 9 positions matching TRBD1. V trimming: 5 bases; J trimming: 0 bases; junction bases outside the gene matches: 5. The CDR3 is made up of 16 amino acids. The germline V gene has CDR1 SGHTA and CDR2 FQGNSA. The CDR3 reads CASSQWDRVSNQPQHF. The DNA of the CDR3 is TGTGCCAGCAGCCAATGGGACAGGGTTAGCAATCAGCCCCAGCATTTT.

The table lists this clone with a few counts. The CDR3 spells CASSKQGAGTEAFF. CDR3 nucleotide sequence: TGTGCCAGCAGCAAACAGGGTGCGGGCACTGAAGCTTTCTTT. V usage is TRBV5-4 and J usage is TRBJ1-1; tentatively, D is TRBD1 (6 bases). V lost 4 bases and J 4 bases, leaving 14 bases between the germline ends. From germline, CDR1 is SGHNT and CDR2 YYREEE (reference sequence). The CDR3 consists of 14 residues.

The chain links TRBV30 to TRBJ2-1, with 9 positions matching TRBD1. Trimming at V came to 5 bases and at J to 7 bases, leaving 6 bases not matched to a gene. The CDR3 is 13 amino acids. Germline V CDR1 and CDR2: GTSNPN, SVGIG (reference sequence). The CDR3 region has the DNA TGTGCCTGGGCACAGGGGGCAGAAAATGAGCAGTTCTTC. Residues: CAWAQGAENEQFF.

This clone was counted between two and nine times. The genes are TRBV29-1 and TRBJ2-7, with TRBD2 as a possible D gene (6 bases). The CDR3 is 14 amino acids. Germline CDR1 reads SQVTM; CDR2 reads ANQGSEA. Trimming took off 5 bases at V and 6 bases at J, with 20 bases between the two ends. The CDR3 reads CSVQRTILRGEQYF. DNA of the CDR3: TGCAGCGTTCAACGGACTATACTTCGGGGCGAGCAGTACTTC.

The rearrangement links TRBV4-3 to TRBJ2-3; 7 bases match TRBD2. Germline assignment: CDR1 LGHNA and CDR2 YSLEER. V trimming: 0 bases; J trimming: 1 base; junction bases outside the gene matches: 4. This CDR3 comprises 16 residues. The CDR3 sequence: CASSQDSTSGTDTQYF. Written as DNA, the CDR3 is TGCGCCAGCAGCCAAGATTCTACTAGCGGCACAGATACGCAGTATTTT.

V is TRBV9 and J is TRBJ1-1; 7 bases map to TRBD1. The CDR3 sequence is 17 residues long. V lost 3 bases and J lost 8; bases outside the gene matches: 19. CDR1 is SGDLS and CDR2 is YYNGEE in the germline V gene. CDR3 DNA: TGTGCCAGCAGCGCCCGTTTTCTTATTCGAGGGGGCTCCGAAGCTTTCTTT. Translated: CASSARFLIRGGSEAFF.

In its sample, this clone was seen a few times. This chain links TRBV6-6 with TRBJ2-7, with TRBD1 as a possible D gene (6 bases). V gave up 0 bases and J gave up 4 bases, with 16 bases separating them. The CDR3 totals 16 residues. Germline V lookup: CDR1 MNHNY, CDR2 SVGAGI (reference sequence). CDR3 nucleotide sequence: TGTGCCAGCAGTTACTCGGCCCTAGGACAGACTTACGAGCAGTACTTC. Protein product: CASSYSALGQTYEQYF.

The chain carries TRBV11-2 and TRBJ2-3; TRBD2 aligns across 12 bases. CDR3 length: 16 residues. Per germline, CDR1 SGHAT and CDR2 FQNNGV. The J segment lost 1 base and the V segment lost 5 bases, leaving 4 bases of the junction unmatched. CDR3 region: CASSVGTSGRTDTQYF. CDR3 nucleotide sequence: TGTGCCAGCAGCGTCGGGACTAGCGGGCGCACAGATACGCAGTATTTT.

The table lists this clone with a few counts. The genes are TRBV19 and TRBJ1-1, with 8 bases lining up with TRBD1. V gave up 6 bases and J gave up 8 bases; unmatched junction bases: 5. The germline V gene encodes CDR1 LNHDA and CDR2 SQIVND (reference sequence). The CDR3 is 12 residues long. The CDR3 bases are TGTGCCAGTAGCGCTCAGGGGGCGGAAGCTTTCTTT. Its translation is CASSAQGAEAFF.

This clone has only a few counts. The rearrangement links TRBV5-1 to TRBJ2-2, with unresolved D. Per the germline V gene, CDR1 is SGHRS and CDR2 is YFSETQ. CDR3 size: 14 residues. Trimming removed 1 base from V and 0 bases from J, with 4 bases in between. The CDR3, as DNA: TGCGCCAGCAGCTTGTCCACGAACACCGGGGAGCTGTTTTTT. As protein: CASSLSTNTGELFF.

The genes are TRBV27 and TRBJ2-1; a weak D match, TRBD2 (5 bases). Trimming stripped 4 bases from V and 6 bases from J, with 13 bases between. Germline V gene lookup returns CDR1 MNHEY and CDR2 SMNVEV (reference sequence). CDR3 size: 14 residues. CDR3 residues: CASSYRTSGNEQFF. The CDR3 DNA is TGTGCCAGCAGTTACCGTACTAGTGGCAATGAGCAGTTCTTC.

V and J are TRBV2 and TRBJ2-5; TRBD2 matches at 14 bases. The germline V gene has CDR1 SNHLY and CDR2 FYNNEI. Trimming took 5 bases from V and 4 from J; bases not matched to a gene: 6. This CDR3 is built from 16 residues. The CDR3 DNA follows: TGTGCCAGCAGTCAGACTAGCGGGAGGGCAGGAGAGACCCAGTACTTC. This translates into CASSQTSGRAGETQYF.

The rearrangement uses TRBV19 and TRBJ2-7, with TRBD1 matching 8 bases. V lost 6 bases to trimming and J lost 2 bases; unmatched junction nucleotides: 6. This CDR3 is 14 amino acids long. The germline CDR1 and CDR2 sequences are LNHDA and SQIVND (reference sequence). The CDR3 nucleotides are TGTGCCAGTAGGTCACCGGGACAGGCCTACGAGCAGTACTTC. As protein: CASRSPGQAYEQYF. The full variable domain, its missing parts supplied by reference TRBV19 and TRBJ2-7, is DGGITQSPKYLFRKEGQNVTLSCEQNLNHDAMYWYRQDPGQGLRLIYYSQIVNDFQKGDIAEGYSVSREKKESFPLTVTSAQKNPTAFYLCASRSPGQAYEQYFGPGTRLTVT.

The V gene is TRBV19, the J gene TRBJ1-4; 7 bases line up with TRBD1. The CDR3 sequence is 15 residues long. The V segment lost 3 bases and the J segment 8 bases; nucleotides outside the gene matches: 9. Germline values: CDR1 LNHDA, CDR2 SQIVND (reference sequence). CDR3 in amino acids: CASSIGQARREKLFF. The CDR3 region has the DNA TGTGCCAGTAGTATCGGACAGGCCCGGAGAGAAAAACTGTTTTTT. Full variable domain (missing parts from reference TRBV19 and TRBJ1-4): DGGITQSPKYLFRKEGQNVTLSCEQNLNHDAMYWYRQDPGQGLRLIYYSQIVNDFQKGDIAEGYSVSREKKESFPLTVTSAQKNPTAFYLCASSIGQARREKLFFGSGTQLSVL.

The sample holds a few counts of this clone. As DNA, the CDR3 is TGCGCCAGCAGTTCCTCCTCTGGGGCCAACGTCCTGACTTTC. Amino acid sequence: CASSSSSGANVLTF. The chain is built from TRBV5-1 and TRBJ2-6; D is undetermined. Germline CDR1 SGHRS, CDR2 YFSETQ. The V and J ends lost 5 bases and 0 bases respectively, with 6 bases between them. CDR3 size: 14 residues.